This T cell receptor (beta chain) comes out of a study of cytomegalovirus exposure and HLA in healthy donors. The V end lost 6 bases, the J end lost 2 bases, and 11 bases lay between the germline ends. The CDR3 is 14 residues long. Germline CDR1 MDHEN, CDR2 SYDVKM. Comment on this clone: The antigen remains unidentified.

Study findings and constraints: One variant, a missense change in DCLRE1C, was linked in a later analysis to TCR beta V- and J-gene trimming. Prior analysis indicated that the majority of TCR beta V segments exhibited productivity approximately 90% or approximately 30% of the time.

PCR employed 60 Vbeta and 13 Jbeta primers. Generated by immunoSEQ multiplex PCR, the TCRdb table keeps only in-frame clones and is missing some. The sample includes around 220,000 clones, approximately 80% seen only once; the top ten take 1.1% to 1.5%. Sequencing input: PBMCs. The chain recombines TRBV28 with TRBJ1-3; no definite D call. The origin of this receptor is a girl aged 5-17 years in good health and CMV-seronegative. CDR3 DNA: TGTGCCAGCAGGGTGGGCCCACCTGGAAACACCATATATTTT. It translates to CASRVGPPGNTIYF.